This T cell receptor beta chain is from a study of CD8+ T cells in alopecia areata. The wider study: Those patients who were treated received oral tofacitinib, which was given at 5 to 10 mg twice daily for moderate-to-severe alopecia areata. General study results and limits: While patients received tofacitinib, many expanded lesional clones remained present in scalp and blood. Tofacitinib yielded significantly lower scalp clonality and fewer expanded CD8+ clones among the top 100.

Extracted RNA was reverse transcribed, and the resulting cDNA served as sequencing template. Method: immunoSEQ multiplex PCR; TCRdb's copy keeps in-frame clones and lacks some. This sample has about 210,000 clones, with under 60% found just once. The sample's treatment: oral pan-JAK inhibitor, 5-10 mg twice daily. Those with alopecia areata gave lesional scalp punch biopsies and peripheral blood. Concerning this clone: Its antigen is unidentified.

The CDR3 totals 14 residues. The V end lost 0 bases, the J end lost 6 bases, and 8 bases lay between the germline ends. CDR1 and CDR2 from the germline V gene are MGHRA and YSYEKL. The receptor was isolated from a human donor with alopecia areata. The chain combines TRBV4-1 with TRBJ2-2; D is possibly TRBD2 (5 bases). This material consisted of CD4+ T cells sorted from blood, taken at week 4, from a patient treated with tofacitinib. The CDR3 sequence is CASSQDRGSGELFF. The CDR3, as DNA: TGCGCCAGCAGCCAAGATCGCGGGTCCGGGGAGCTGTTTTTT.